The clone carrying this TCR beta chain was seen once. The CDR3 totals 14 residues. Per the germline V gene, CDR1 is LNHDA and CDR2 is SQIVND (reference sequence). V was cut by 3 bases and J by 4 bases, with 13 bases left in between. This specimen belongs to a study of blood T cell repertoires in COVID-19. Whole-study context: There were acute and convalescent COVID-19 samples, and they came from the United States, Italy and Spain. PBMCs, B-cell-depleted T cells, or T cells were the source of the cDNA or gDNA that made up the material.

Source study methods: Cell counts per sample came from amplifying reference gene primers. Generated by immunoSEQ multiplex PCR, the TCRdb table keeps only in-frame clones and is missing some. The D gene and trimming were derived from the DNA, and the V and J assignments and clone size from that table. This sample has about 230,000 clones, with roughly four fifths found just once. Patients from Seattle were sampled longitudinally, starting during active infection. This chain uses TRBV19 with TRBJ2-7, with a possible D match to TRBD2 (6 bases). The source material was peripheral blood. The TCR comes from an elderly woman with COVID-19, enrolled during active disease. This chain's CDR3 is CASSIKGGEYEQYF. The DNA of the CDR3 is TGTGCCAGTAGTATTAAGGGCGGGGAGTACGAGCAGTACTTC.